The 3 T cell receptor beta chains below all came from one sample that was sequenced in a study of TIL therapy for anti-PD-1-resistant metastatic lung cancer. Sequencing used immunoSEQ v3. Method: immunoSEQ multiplex PCR; TCRdb's copy keeps in-frame clones and lacks some. The sample lists under 55,000 clones, roughly 85% occurring once. Regarding time point: pre-treatment sample, taken before nivolumab and TIL therapy. The sequencing used blood, collected at baseline. These receptors all stem from a woman between 25 and 80 years old with non-small cell lung cancer.

This chain joins TRBV7-2 and TRBJ1-1; D remains ambiguous. Germline CDR1 reads SGHTA; CDR2 reads FQGNSA. The CDR3 consists of 13 residues. Trimming stripped 4 bases from V and 1 base from J, with 7 bases between. The CDR3 nucleotides are TGTGCCAGCAGCTCTCAGGAGAACACTGAAGCTTTCTTT. It translates to CASSSQENTEAFF.

The DNA for the CDR3 is TGTGCCAGTAGCTCTGAGGGGACAGAGTCCTACGAGCAGTACTTC. Its translation is CASSSEGTESYEQYF. The V and J genes are TRBV19 and TRBJ2-7, with 7 bases lining up with TRBD1. CDR1 is LNHDA, CDR2 SQIVND, per germline (reference sequence). CDR3 length: 15 residues. V lost 6 bases to trimming and J lost 1 base; unmatched junction nucleotides: 9.

The rearrangement links TRBV6-4 to TRBJ2-6; maybe TRBD1 (5 bases). Trimming stripped 5 bases from V and 4 bases from J, with 9 bases between. There are 14 residues in the CDR3. Germline loops: CDR1 MRHNA, CDR2 SNTAGT. CDR3 in amino acids: CASSQGSGANVLTF. The CDR3 DNA reads as TGTGCCAGCAGTCAGGGTTCCGGGGCCAACGTCCTGACTTTC.